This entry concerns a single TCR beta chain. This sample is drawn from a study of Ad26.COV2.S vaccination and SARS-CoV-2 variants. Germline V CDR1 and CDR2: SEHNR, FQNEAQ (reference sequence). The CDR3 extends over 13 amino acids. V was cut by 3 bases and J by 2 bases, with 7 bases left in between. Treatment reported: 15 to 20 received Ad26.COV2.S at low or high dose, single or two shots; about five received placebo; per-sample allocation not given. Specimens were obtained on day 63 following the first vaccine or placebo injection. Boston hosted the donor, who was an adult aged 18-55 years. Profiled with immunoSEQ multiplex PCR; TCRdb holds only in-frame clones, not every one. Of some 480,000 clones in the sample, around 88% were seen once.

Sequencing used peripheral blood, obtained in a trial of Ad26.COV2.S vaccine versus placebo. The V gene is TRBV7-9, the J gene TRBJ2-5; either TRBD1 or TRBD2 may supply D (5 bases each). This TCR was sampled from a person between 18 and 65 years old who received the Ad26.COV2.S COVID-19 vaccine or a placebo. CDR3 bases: TGTGCCAGCAGCTTCGAGGGGCAAGAGACCCAGTACTTC. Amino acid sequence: CASSFEGQETQYF.